This entry concerns a single T cell receptor (beta chain). Its antigen is as yet unknown. These data come from a study of Ad26.COV2.S vaccination and SARS-CoV-2 variants. Study at large: Once, or twice with 56 days between doses, Ad26.COV2.S was given intramuscularly. General study results and limits: With respect to non-spike TCR breadth, vaccine and placebo recipients were similar. The study found higher spike-specific TCR breadth in vaccine than placebo recipients.

Trimming at V came to 6 bases and at J to 1 base, leaving 5 bases not matched to a gene. Germline-derived CDR1 and CDR2 are SGDLS and YYNGEE. CDR3 size: 14 residues. Profiling relied on immunoSEQ multiplex PCR, and the TCRdb table lists in-frame clones only, not all of them. The table lists hundreds of thousands of clones, 75% to 95% of them singletons. Treatment described: around 19 received Ad26.COV2.S at low or high dose, single or two shots; about 5 received placebo; per-sample allocation not given. Sampling happened 63 days after the first vaccine or placebo injection. The sample came from a Boston adult aged 18-55 years.

The clonotype originates from a person aged 18-60 years who received the Ad26.COV2.S COVID-19 vaccine or a placebo. V usage is TRBV9 and J usage is TRBJ2-5; 8 nucleotides match TRBD1. Specimen: peripheral blood, collected in a trial of Ad26.COV2.S vaccine versus placebo. DNA of the CDR3: TGTGCCAGCATCACGGACAGGGTCCAAGAGACCCAGTACTTC. Protein sequence: CASITDRVQETQYF.